The 23 T cell receptor beta chains in this list originate from one sample, sequenced in a study of Graves' ophthalmopathy and Graves' hyperthyroidism. RNA transcripts were the template, and TCR beta CDR3 regions were amplified from them. An opening RT-PCR round employed HTBI primers and preceded a second-round multiplex PCR. MiXCR, run by TCRdb on the multiplex PCR reads, gives a single entry per CDR3 protein. The table has roughly 420,000 distinct CDR3 sequences, around 21% seen once; the top ten hold more than 2.5%. Sequences were obtained from peripheral blood. Receptors originate from a woman aged 18-29 years with stable Graves' hyperthyroidism.

The rearrangement links TRBV13 to TRBJ1-2; a weak D match, TRBD1 (6 bases). V dropped 8 bases and J dropped 4 bases, with 14 bases sitting between them. The germline V gene encodes CDR1 PRHDT and CDR2 FYEKMQ (reference sequence). This CDR3 is built from 13 residues. CDR3 nucleotides: TGTGCCAGCGAACCCAGGGGAAGCTATGGCTACACCTTC. As protein: CASEPRGSYGYTF.

The chain is built from TRBV24-1 and TRBJ2-2; D gene uncertain. With 10 bases removed from V and 4 bases from J, the gap between germline ends came to 9 bases. This CDR3 region has 12 residues. CDR1 is KGHDR and CDR2 is SFDVKD in the germline V gene. CDR3 bases: TGTGCCACGGATACGACCACCGGGGAGCTGTTTTTT. It is translated as CATDTTTGELFF.

J is TRBJ2-7 and V is TRBV30; D is unresolved. V dropped 2 bases and J dropped 7 bases, with 12 bases sitting between them. Germline V CDR1 and CDR2: GTSNPN, SVGIG (reference sequence). CDR3 length: 12 residues. CDR3 DNA sequence: TGTGCCTGGAGTCCCTCGGACGGAGAGCAGTACTTC. Amino acid sequence: CAWSPSDGEQYF.

V is TRBV11-3 and J is TRBJ1-6, with D possibly being TRBD1 (6 bases). This CDR3 is built from 15 residues. Germline values: CDR1 SGHNT, CDR2 YENEEA. Deletions cut 2 bases from V and 5 bases from J, with 10 bases between. CDR3 nucleotide sequence: TGTGCCAGCAGCTTAAGGACAGTCAATAATTCACCCCTCCACTTT. Translated, it gives CASSLRTVNNSPLHF.

This clonotype was detected ten times or more. The V and J genes are TRBV5-1 and TRBJ2-5, with TRBD1 matching 10 bases. The V gene end was trimmed by 0 bases and the J gene end by 4 bases; junction bases not matched to a gene: 3. CDR1 and CDR2 from the germline V gene are SGHRS and YFSETQ. The CDR3 has 15 amino acids. In nucleotides, the CDR3 is TGCGCCAGCAGCTTGGACGGGACAGGGGTAGAGACCCAGTACTTC. It translates to CASSLDGTGVETQYF.

This clonotype was seen at least ten times. The gene calls are TRBV7-6 and TRBJ1-2, with a possible D match to TRBD1 (5 bases). In germline, CDR1 is SGHVS, CDR2 FNYEAQ. The CDR3 is made up of 13 amino acids. V was shortened by 5 bases and J by 6 bases, with 13 bases between the two germline ends. CDR3 in amino acids: CASSLTEGHGYTF. CDR3 coding DNA: TGTGCCAGCAGCCTTACAGAGGGGCATGGCTACACCTTC.

With respect to this clonotype: This may be a read error: a much more frequent sequence differs by one nucleotide. Here the CDR3 omits its conserved ending phenylalanine or tryptophan, so a read error is the likely source. The chain employs TRBV6-1 and TRBJ1-2, with 9 nucleotides matching TRBD1. This CDR3 contains 16 residues. From germline, CDR1 is MNHNS and CDR2 SASEGT. With V trimmed by 4 bases and J by 2 bases, 8 bases remained unmatched. CDR3 sequence reads: CASSGDREPGNYGYTV. The CDR3 DNA reads as TGTGCCAGCAGTGGGGACAGGGAGCCGGGAAACTATGGCTACACCGTC.

This chain uses TRBV5-1 with TRBJ1-3; no definite D call. CDR3 length: 17 amino acids. The germline gives CDR1 SGHRS, CDR2 YFSETQ. V lost 0 bases, J lost 0 bases, and 13 bases lay in between. Here the CDR3 DNA reads TGCGCCAGCAGCTTGGGAGACACACTTTCCTCTGGAAACACCATATATTTT. Protein: CASSLGDTLSSGNTIYF.

CDR3 amino acids: CSASQGSGPSSYEQYF. CDR3 coding DNA: TGCAGTGCTAGCCAAGGATCGGGTCCCAGCTCCTACGAGCAGTACTTC. This chain joins TRBV20-1 and TRBJ2-7; D unclear. Trimming removed 3 bases at V and 0 bases at J, with 18 bases between. The length of the CDR3 is 16 residues. Looked up from germline, CDR1 is DFQATT and CDR2 is SNEGSKA (reference sequence).

This clonotype showed up just a few times. A junction boundary mismatches the germline segment, possibly from a read error. The J gene is TRBJ2-4, the V gene TRBV19; 12 bases agree with TRBD2. From germline, CDR1 is LNHDA and CDR2 SQIVND (reference sequence). This CDR3 has 16 amino acids. The DNA for the CDR3 is TGTGCCAGTAGTATTCTAGCGGGAGGGACCAAAAACATTAAGTACTTC. Residues: CASSILAGGTKNIKYF. Full variable domain (missing parts from reference TRBV19 and TRBJ2-4): DGGITQSPKYLFRKEGQNVTLSCEQNLNHDAMYWYRQDPGQGLRLIYYSQIVNDFQKGDIAEGYSVSREKKESFPLTVTSAQKNPTAFYLCASSILAGGTKNIKYFGAGTRLSVL.

This sequence joins TRBV6-1 and TRBJ2-7; 8 positions agree with TRBD1. V shed 10 bases, J shed 2 bases, and the junction held 7 bases outside the gene matches. The V gene's germline CDR1 is MNHNS and CDR2 SASEGT. The CDR3 runs to 13 residues. CDR3 loop: CATQTGVTYEQYF. The CDR3 nucleotides are TGTGCCACCCAGACAGGGGTAACCTACGAGCAGTACTTC.

In regard to this clonotype: Since a much larger clone is just one base distant, this may be a read error. The rearrangement uses TRBV13 and TRBJ2-7; 11 bases map to TRBD2. Germline values: CDR1 PRHDT, CDR2 FYEKMQ (reference sequence). CDR3 length equals 14 residues. V was pared by 5 bases and J by 5 bases, with 5 bases of the junction left unmatched. This CDR3 is CASSRLAGGDEQYF. CDR3 sequence (DNA): TGTGCCAGCAGCCGCCTAGCGGGAGGCGACGAGCAGTACTTC.

This chain links TRBV2 with TRBJ2-5; D is undetermined. V was pared by 3 bases and J by 3 bases, with 11 bases between. The CDR3 extends over 14 amino acids. Germline CDR1 is SNHLY and CDR2 is FYNNEI. CDR3 in DNA: TGTGCCAGCAGTGATTTCTGGACGGAAGAGACCCAGTACTTC. Its protein product is CASSDFWTEETQYF. The full variable domain, rest sourced from reference TRBV2 and TRBJ2-5, is EPEVTQTPSHQVTQMGQEVILRCVPISNHLYFYWYRQILGQKVEFLVSFYNNEISEKSEIFDDQFSVERPDGSNFTLKIRSTKLEDSAMYFCASSDFWTEETQYFGPGTRLLVL.

This clonotype was seen many times. The gene calls are TRBV7-3 and TRBJ2-7, with a tentative D call TRBD1 (5 bases). Germline CDR1 is SGHTA and CDR2 is FQGTGA. Between the trimmed V and J ends, which lost 0 bases and 4 bases, there was a span of 7 bases. This CDR3 is built from 13 residues. CDR3 nucleotide sequence: TGTGCCAGCAGCTTAACCCAGGGATACGAGCAGTACTTC. The encoded protein is CASSLTQGYEQYF.

This clonotype was seen at least ten times. The chain employs TRBV5-5 and TRBJ2-7; TRBD2 aligns across 11 bases. Per the germline V gene, CDR1 is SGHKS and CDR2 is YYEKEE (reference sequence). Unmatched junction bases numbered 5, after V lost 5 bases and J lost 1 base. The CDR3 consists of 15 residues. The CDR3 loop is CASSRLAGLSYEQYF. CDR3 bases: TGTGCCAGCAGTCGACTAGCGGGATTATCCTACGAGCAGTACTTC.

This clonotype was counted at least ten times. The V call is TRBV15, the J call TRBJ1-2; 7 positions match TRBD1. J lost 6 bases, V lost 5 bases, and 6 bases had no gene match. Germline V gives CDR1 LNHNV, CDR2 YYDKDF (reference sequence). CDR3 length: 13 amino acids. The CDR3 loop is CATSGGQLNGYTF. For the CDR3, the DNA is TGTGCCACCAGCGGGGGACAGCTCAATGGCTACACCTTC.

The chain is built from TRBV10-3 and TRBJ1-3; D unclear. The CDR3 is 14 amino acids. Germline V lookup: CDR1 ENHRY, CDR2 SYGVKD. Trimming took 0 bases from V and 7 from J, leaving 10 bases between them. The CDR3 spells CAISESGSHNTIYF. The CDR3 DNA is TGTGCCATCAGTGAGTCGGGATCTCATAACACCATATATTTT.

This clonotype was counted ten times or more. The V gene is TRBV30, the J gene TRBJ2-7; D gene ambiguous. With 0 bases removed from V and 5 bases from J, the gap between germline ends came to 14 bases. Per the germline V gene, CDR1 is GTSNPN and CDR2 is SVGIG (reference sequence). This CDR3 is 14 amino acids long. The CDR3 loop reads CAWSVKGNPNEQYF. In DNA, the CDR3 is TGTGCCTGGAGTGTAAAAGGAAACCCCAACGAGCAGTACTTC.

This clonotype has a count of ten or more. The chain couples TRBV19 to TRBJ2-7, with 7 bases lining up with TRBD1. Germline trimming cut 6 bases from V and 2 bases from J; bases unmatched to any gene: 4. This CDR3 has 13 amino acids. Germline CDR1 and CDR2: LNHDA and SQIVND (reference sequence). CDR3 in DNA: TGTGCCAGTAGGGAGCAGGGGGCCTACGAGCAGTACTTC. Translating gives CASREQGAYEQYF.

The V gene is TRBV18, the J gene TRBJ2-5, with 8 positions matching TRBD1. CDR1 KGHSH and CDR2 LQKENI come from the germline V gene. The CDR3 sequence is 15 residues long. V was pared by 6 bases and J by 5 bases, with 11 bases of the junction left unmatched. CDR3 loop: CASSPGTGRQETQYF. CDR3 DNA sequence: TGTGCCAGCTCCCCCGGGACAGGCAGGCAGGAGACCCAGTACTTC.

This clonotype was counted at least ten times. This rearrangement joins TRBV20-1 to TRBJ2-7; no definite D call. V lost 5 bases and J lost 4, with 9 bases in between. In germline, CDR1 is DFQATT, CDR2 SNEGSKA (reference sequence). The CDR3 sequence is 11 residues long. CDR3 region: CSAHNGYEQYF. The CDR3 DNA reads TGCAGTGCTCATAACGGATACGAGCAGTACTTC.

This clonotype was recorded at least ten times. The genes are TRBV7-9 and TRBJ1-5; D is undetermined. With 3 bases removed from V and 5 bases from J, the gap between germline ends came to 8 bases. Per germline, CDR1 SEHNR and CDR2 FQNEAQ (reference sequence). The CDR3 sequence is 13 residues long. Here the CDR3 reads CASSFYSDQPQHF. DNA for the CDR3: TGTGCCAGCAGCTTCTACAGTGATCAGCCCCAGCATTTT.

This clonotype appeared many times. V is TRBV7-9 and J is TRBJ2-7; either TRBD1 or TRBD2 may supply D (6 bases each). Germline V gene lookup returns CDR1 SEHNR and CDR2 FQNEAQ (reference sequence). This CDR3 has 16 amino acids. Trimming stripped 1 base from V and 3 bases from J, with 16 bases between. CDR3 residues: CASSLVLPGGHYEQYF. CDR3 DNA: TGTGCCAGCAGCTTAGTCCTCCCCGGGGGCCACTACGAGCAGTACTTC. Using reference TRBV7-9 and TRBJ2-7 for the parts outside the CDR3, the full variable domain is DTGVSQNPRHKITKRGQNVTFRCDPISEHNRLYWYRQTLGQGPEFLTYFQNEAQLEKSRLLSDRFSAERPKGSFSTLEIQRTEQGDSAMYLCASSLVLPGGHYEQYFGPGTRLTVT.